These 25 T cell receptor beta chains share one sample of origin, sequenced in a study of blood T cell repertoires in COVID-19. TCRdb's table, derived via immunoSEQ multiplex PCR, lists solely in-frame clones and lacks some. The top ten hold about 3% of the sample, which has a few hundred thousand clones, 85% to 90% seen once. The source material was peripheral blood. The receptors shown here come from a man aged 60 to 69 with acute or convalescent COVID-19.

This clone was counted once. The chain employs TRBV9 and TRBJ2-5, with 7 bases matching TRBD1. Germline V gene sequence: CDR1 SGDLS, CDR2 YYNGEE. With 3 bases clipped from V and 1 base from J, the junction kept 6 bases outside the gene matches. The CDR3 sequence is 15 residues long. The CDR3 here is CASSDRDRSQETQYF. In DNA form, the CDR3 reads TGTGCCAGCAGCGATCGGGACAGAAGCCAAGAGACCCAGTACTTC.

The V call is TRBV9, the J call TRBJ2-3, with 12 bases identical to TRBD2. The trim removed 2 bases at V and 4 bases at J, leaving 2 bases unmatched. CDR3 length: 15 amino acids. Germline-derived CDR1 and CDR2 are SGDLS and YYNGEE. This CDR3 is CASSVGTSGPDTQYF. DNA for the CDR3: TGTGCCAGCAGCGTCGGGACTAGCGGGCCAGATACGCAGTATTTT.

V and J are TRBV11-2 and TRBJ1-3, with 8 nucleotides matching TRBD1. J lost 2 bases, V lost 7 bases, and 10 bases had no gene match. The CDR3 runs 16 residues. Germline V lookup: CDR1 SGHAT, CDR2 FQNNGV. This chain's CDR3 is CASTLTGALAGNTIYF. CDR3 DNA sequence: TGTGCCAGCACCTTGACAGGGGCATTGGCTGGAAACACCATATATTTT.

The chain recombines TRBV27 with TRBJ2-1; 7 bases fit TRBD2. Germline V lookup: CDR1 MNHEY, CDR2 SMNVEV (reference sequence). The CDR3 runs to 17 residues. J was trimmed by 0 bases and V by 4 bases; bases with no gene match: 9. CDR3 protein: CASSSLLAPSSYNEQFF. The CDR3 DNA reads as TGTGCCAGCAGTTCCTTACTAGCGCCAAGCTCCTACAATGAGCAGTTCTTC.

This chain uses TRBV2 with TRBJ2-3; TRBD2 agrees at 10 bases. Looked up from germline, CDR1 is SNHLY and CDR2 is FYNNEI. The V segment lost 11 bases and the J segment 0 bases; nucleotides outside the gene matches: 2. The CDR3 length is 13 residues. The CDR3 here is CALAGESTDTQYF. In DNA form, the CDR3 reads TGTGCCCTAGCGGGGGAGAGCACAGATACGCAGTATTTT.

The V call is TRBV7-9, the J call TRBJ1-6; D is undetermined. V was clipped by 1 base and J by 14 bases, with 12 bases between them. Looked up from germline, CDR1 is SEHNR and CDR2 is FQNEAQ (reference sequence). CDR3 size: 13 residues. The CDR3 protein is CASSLDAGGALHF. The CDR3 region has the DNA TGTGCCAGCAGCTTAGACGCAGGAGGTGCCCTCCACTTT.

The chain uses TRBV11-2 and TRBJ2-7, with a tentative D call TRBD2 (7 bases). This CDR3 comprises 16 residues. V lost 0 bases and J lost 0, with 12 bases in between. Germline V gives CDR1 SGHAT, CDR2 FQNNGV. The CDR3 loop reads CASSLEAGARSYEQYF. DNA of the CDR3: TGTGCCAGCAGCTTAGAGGCGGGGGCCCGCTCCTACGAGCAGTACTTC.

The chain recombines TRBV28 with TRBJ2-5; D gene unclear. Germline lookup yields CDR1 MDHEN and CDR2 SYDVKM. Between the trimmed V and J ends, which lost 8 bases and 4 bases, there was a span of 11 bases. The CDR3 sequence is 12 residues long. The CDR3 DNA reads TGTGCCAGCCATTCCCTCGGAGAGACCCAGTACTTC. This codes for CASHSLGETQYF.

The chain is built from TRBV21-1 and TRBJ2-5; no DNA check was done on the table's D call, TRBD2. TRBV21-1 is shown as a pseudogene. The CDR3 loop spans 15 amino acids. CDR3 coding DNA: TGTGCCAGCAGCCCTCGTTTGGAGCGCCAAGAGACCCAGTACTTC. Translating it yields CASSPRLERQETQYF.

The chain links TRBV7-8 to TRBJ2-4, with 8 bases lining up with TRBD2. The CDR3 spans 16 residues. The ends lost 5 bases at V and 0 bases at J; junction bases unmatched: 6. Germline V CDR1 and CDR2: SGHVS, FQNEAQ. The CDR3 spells CASSPSGGQAKNIQYF. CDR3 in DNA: TGTGCCAGCAGCCCGAGCGGGGGCCAAGCCAAAAACATTCAGTACTTC. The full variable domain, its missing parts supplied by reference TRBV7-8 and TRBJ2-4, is GAGVSQSPRYKVAKRGQDVALRCDPISGHVSLFWYQQALGQGPEFLTYFQNEAQLDKSGLPSDRFFAERPEGSVSTLKIQRTQQEDSAVYLCASSPSGGQAKNIQYFGAGTRLSVL.

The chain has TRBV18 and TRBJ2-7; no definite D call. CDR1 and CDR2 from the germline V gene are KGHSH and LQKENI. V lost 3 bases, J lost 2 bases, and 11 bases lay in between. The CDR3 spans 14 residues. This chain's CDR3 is CASSPQANTYEQYF. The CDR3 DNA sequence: TGTGCCAGCTCACCGCAGGCCAACACCTACGAGCAGTACTTC.

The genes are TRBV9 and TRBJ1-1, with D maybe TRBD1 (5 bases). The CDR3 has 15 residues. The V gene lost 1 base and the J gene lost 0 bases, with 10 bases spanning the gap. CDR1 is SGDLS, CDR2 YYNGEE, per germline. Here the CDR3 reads CASSVLDTMNTEAFF. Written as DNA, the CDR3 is TGTGCCAGCAGCGTACTGGACACCATGAACACTGAAGCTTTCTTT.

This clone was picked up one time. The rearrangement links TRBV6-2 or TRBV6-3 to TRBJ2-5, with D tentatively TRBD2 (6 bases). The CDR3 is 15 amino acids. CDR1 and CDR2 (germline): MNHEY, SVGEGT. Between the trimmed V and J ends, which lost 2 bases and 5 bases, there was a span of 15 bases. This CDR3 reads CASSYGGTGGETQYF. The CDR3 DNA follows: TGTGCCAGCAGTTACGGGGGGACTGGGGGGGAGACCCAGTACTTC.

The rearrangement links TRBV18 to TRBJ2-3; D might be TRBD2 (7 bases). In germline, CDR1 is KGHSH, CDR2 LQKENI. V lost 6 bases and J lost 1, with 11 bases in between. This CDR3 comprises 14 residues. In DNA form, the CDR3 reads TGTGCCAGCTCGCGAGGGGGGGGCACAGATACGCAGTATTTT. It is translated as CASSRGGGTDTQYF.

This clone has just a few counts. This CDR3 reads CASSPIRGAGNEQFF. For the CDR3, the DNA is TGTGCCAGCAGCCCCATCCGGGGGGCCGGGAATGAGCAGTTCTTC. The rearrangement uses TRBV7-2 and TRBJ2-1, with D perhaps matching TRBD2 (7 bases). V shed 5 bases and J shed 7 bases, with 18 bases lying between them. In germline, CDR1 is SGHTA, CDR2 FQGNSA. The length of the CDR3 is 15 residues.

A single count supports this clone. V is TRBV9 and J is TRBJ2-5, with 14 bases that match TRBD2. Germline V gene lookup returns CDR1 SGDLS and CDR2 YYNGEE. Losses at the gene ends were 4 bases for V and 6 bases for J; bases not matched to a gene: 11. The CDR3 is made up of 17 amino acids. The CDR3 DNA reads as TGTGCCAGCAGCCTAGGGACTAGCGGGGGTTCAGGAAAGACCCAGTACTTC. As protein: CASSLGTSGGSGKTQYF.

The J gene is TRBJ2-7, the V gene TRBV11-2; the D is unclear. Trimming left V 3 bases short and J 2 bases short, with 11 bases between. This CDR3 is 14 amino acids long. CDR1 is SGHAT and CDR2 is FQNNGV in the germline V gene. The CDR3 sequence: CASSLAGSPYEQYF. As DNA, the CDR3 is TGTGCCAGCAGCTTGGCCGGGTCCCCCTACGAGCAGTACTTC. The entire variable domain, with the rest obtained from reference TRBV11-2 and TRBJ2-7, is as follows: EAGVAQSPRYKIIEKRQSVAFWCNPISGHATLYWYQQILGQGPKLLIQFQNNGVVDDSQLPKDRFSAERLKGVDSTLKIQPAKLEDSAVYLCASSLAGSPYEQYFGPGTRLTVT.

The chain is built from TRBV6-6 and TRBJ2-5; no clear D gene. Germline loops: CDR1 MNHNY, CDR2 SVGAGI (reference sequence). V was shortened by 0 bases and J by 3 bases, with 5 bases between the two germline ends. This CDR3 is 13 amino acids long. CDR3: CASSYSTEETQYF. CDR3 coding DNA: TGTGCCAGCAGTTACTCAACGGAAGAGACCCAGTACTTC.

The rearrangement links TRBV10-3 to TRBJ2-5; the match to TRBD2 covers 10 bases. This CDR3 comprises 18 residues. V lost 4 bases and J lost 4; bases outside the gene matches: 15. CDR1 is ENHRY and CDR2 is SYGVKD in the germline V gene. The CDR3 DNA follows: TGTGCCATCAGTGGCGGTGGGAGCGGGGGGGCCCCCCGAGAGACCCAGTACTTC. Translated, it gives CAISGGGSGGAPRETQYF.

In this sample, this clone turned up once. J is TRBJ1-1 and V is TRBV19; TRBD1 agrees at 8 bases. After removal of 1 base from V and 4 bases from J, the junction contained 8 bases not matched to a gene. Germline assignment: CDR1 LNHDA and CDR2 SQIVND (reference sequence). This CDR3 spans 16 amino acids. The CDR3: CASSIVAGGGGTEAFF. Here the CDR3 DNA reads TGTGCCAGTAGTATAGTGGCAGGGGGCGGAGGCACTGAAGCTTTCTTT.

The CDR3 region is CASSFQGTNYGYTF. CDR3 in DNA: TGTGCCAGCAGCTTTCAGGGAACCAACTATGGCTACACCTTC. The gene calls are TRBV7-2 and TRBJ1-2; TRBD1 might be the D (5 bases). Germline CDR1 and CDR2: SGHTA and FQGNSA. The CDR3 covers 14 residues. V was trimmed by 3 bases and J by 2 bases, leaving 10 bases between them. The full variable domain, in which reference TRBV7-2 and TRBJ1-2 provide the parts outside the CDR3, is GAGVSQSPSNKVTEKGKDVELRCDPISGHTALYWYRQSLGQGLEFLIYFQGNSAPDKSGLPSDRFSAERTGGSVSTLTIQRTQQEDSAVYLCASSFQGTNYGYTFGSGTRLTVV.

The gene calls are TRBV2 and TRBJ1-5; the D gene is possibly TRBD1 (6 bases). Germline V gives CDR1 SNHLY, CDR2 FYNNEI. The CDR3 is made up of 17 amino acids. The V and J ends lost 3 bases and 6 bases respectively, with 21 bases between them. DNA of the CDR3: TGTGCCAGCAGTGACCACTTGGGGTGGGAGGGGGGTCAGCCCCAGCATTTT. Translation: CASSDHLGWEGGQPQHF.

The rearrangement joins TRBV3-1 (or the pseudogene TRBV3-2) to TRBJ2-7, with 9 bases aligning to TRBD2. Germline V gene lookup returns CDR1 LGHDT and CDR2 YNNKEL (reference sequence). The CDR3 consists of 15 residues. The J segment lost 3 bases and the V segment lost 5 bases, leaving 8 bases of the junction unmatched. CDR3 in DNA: TGTGCCAGCAGCGTAGGGGCTAGCGGGGTCTACGAGCAGTACTTC. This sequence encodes CASSVGASGVYEQYF.

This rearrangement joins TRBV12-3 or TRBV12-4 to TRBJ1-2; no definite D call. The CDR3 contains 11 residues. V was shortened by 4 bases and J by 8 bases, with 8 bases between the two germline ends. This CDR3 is CASSSRYGYTF. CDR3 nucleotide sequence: TGTGCCAGCAGTTCCCGGTACGGCTACACCTTC.

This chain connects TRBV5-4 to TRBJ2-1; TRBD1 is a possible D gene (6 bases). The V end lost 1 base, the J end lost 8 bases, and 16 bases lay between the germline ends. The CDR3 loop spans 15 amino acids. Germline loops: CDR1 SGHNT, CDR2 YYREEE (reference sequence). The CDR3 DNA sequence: TGTGCCAGCAGCTTGTTAGGGGGAGCTGAAGATGAGCAGTTCTTC. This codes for CASSLLGGAEDEQFF.